This T cell receptor beta chain was captured in a study of blood T cell repertoires in COVID-19 (dated by TCRdb to the early 2020s). Notes on the research overall: The collaborator samples originated in the United States, Italy and Spain and spanned the acute and convalescent phases of COVID-19. The material from the prospective study consisted of cDNA or gDNA derived from T cells, B-cell-depleted T cells, or PBMCs. Deeply sampled blood TCRbeta repertoires from subjects exposed to, actively infected with, or recovered from COVID-19 were included in the dataset. A freely available public database, intended as a resource for researchers studying the immune response to SARS-CoV-2, is where the repertoires were released. The samples were drawn from the first 160 participants of the ongoing ImmuneRACE study and from more than 1,000 subjects provided by 6 global collaborators. A de-identified subject ID, COVID-19 status, age in years and sex were almost always included in the sample metadata. Where available, HLA class I and class II types were obtained from metadata supplied by the sample provider rather than from assay-based typing. What the study reported, not specific to this receptor: Clinical and demographic metadata were provided uncurated, with the amount varying by source and participant.

One collaborating source in Seattle enrolled patients while the patients were actively infected and followed the patients over time throughout the course of disease. The collaborating institutions used their own protocols to collect whole blood in K2EDTA tubes. For TCRbeta analysis, collaborator samples were shipped as frozen whole blood, as isolated PBMCs, or as DNA extracted from either sample type. V lost 2 bases and J lost 8 bases; the stretch between them is 21 bases long. Reading from cysteine to phenylalanine, the CDR3 counts 16 amino acids. The sequence is cut down to CDR3 DNA, 48 bases in frame from base 1. The germline V gene encodes CDR1 GTSNPN and CDR2 SVGIG (reference sequence). To note about this clone: There is no known antigen for this receptor. Base qualities were left out, and no much larger clone turns up one base away.

TCRbeta CDR3 regions were amplified from genomic DNA by means of the immunoSEQ Assay, a bias-controlled multiplex PCR. Per the source publication's procedure: The number of nucleated cells in each sample was estimated from the amplification of reference gene primers within the assay. To quantify the absolute abundance of each unique TCRbeta CDR3 rearrangement, sequence reads were collapsed and filtered. For each sample, productive Simpson clonality was calculated as the square root of Simpson's diversity index over productive rearrangements. In TCRdb, the immuneACCESS table is reduced to in-frame sequences with V and J assigned. These tables do not hold every clone; where another copy was compared, an unresolved V gene accounts for under half, and the others remain unexplained. For V, J and clone size, that table is used; D and trimming come from the DNA. The table for this sample lists about 120,000 clones; about nine tenths of them were counted only once. The ten largest clones capture roughly an eighth of the sample.

The TCR was taken from a woman aged 65 to 85 with COVID-19, enrolled during active disease. The rearrangement joined TRBV30 to TRBJ1-4, with a weak D call of TRBD1 (5 bases match). Input material: peripheral blood. Read as DNA, the sequence is TGTGCCTGGAGTCCGATCGGGGAGGGGAAGAGCGAAAAACTGTTTTTT. Its protein product is CAWSPIGEGKSEKLFF.